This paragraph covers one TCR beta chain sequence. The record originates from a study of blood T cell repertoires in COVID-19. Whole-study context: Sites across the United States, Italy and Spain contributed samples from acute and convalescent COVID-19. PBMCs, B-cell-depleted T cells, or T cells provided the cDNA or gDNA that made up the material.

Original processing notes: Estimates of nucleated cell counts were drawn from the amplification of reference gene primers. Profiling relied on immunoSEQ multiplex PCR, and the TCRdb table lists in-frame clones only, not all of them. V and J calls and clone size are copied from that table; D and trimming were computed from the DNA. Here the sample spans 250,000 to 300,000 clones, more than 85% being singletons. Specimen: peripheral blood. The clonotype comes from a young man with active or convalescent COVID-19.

The CDR3 loop reads CASSEARVARGWGEPQHF. For the CDR3, the DNA is TGTGCCAGCAGTGAAGCGCGGGTAGCCAGGGGGTGGGGGGAGCCCCAGCATTTT. The genes are TRBV6-1 and TRBJ1-5, with TRBD1 matching over 7 bases. With V trimmed by 0 bases and J by 8 bases, 16 bases remained unmatched. Per the germline V gene, CDR1 is MNHNS and CDR2 is SASEGT. This CDR3 contains 18 residues.